This is a list of T cell receptor beta chains from one sample in a study of cytomegalovirus exposure and HLA in healthy donors. Assay: immunoSEQ multiplex PCR; the TCRdb copy retains only in-frame clones and omits some. The top ten hold around 2% of the sample, which has 200,000 to 250,000 clones, around 79% seen once. Sequences were obtained from PBMCs. These TCRs come from a man younger than 35 in good health and CMV-seronegative. Each CDR3 is given with its conserved first and last residue. The D gene is left open where the match is weak. Clone size is stated in some rows and not others, as once, few, many or a class when expanded.

- | TRBD1 | TRBJ2-7 | 15 | TRBV6-5 | TGTGCCAGCAGCCCCGACTGGACAGGTACCTACGAGCAGTACTTC | CASSPDWTGTYEQYF
- | TRBD1 | TRBJ1-2 | 17 | TRBV28 | TGTGCCAGCAGTTCGCCTACCGGGACAGGGGGAAACTATGGCTACACCTTC | CASSSPTGTGGNYGYTF
few | TRBD1 | TRBJ1-3 | 15 | TRBV30 | TGTGCCTGGAGTAAAGACAGGGATGAGATGGACACCATATATTTT | CAWSKDRDEMDTIYF
- | - | TRBJ2-2 | 20 | TRBV27 | TGTGCCAGCGCGACCCGACAACTAACAGGGCCTGGTTCCTACACCGGGGAGCTGTTTTTT | CASATRQLTGPGSYTGELFF
- | - | TRBJ1-1 | 14 | TRBV19 | TGTGCCAGTAGTATAGTAGCGGGTCGGACTGAAGCTTTCTTT | CASSIVAGRTEAFF
- | TRBD2 | TRBJ2-1 | 17 | TRBV30 | TGTGCCTGGAGTGTAGACCTTGATAGCGGGGGGTTCAATGAGCAGTTCTTC | CAWSVDLDSGGFNEQFF
many | TRBD1 | TRBJ1-2 | 14 | TRBV13 | TGTGCCAGCAGCTTAGGGACAGGGCGGTCTGGCTACACCTTC | CASSLGTGRSGYTF
few | - | TRBJ1-1 | 15 | TRBV21-1 | TGTGCCAGCGCCCCGGGGGAGGCGGTGAACACTGAAGCTTTCTTT | CASAPGEAVNTEAFF
- | TRBD1 | TRBJ1-1 | 12 | TRBV30 | TGTGCCTGGAACCCCGGGACAGGGGAAGCTTTCTTT | CAWNPGTGEAFF
- | - | TRBJ2-5 | 16 | TRBV9 | TGTGCCAGCAGCCCAAGTTGGGTTAGCGGCCAAGAGACCCAGTACTTC | CASSPSWVSGQETQYF
- | - | TRBJ2-7 | 16 | TRBV7-9 | TGTGCCAGCAGCTTACCCCGCGTCGGGTGGGGAGGCGAGCAGTACTTC | CASSLPRVGWGGEQYF
- | - | TRBJ2-5 | 13 | TRBV7-6 | TGTGCCAGCAGCTTAGGACAGGAAGAGACCCAGTACTTC | CASSLGQEETQYF
- | TRBD2 | TRBJ2-5 | 16 | TRBV7-8 | TGTGCCAGCAGCTTTCTCCCTAGCGGGAGCCAAGAGACCCAGTACTTC | CASSFLPSGSQETQYF
once | - | TRBJ1-1 | 13 | TRBV7-3 | TGTGCCAGCAGCTCGGAGTTGAACACTGAAGCTTTCTTT | CASSSELNTEAFF
- | - | TRBJ1-1 | 14 | TRBV7-9 | TGTGCCAGCAGAAACCCGGGGGAAGGCACTGAAGCTTTCTTT | CASRNPGEGTEAFF
- | TRBD1 | TRBJ1-4 | 16 | TRBV7-3 | TGTGCCAGCAGCTTTGAGGACAGGGGAACTAATGAAAAACTGTTTTTT | CASSFEDRGTNEKLFF
few | - | TRBJ2-7 | 13 | TRBV6-6 | TGTGCCAGCAGTACGGGGGACAGCCTCGAGCAGTACTTC | CASSTGDSLEQYF
- | TRBD1 | TRBJ2-3 | 18 | TRBV4-3 | TGCGCCAGCAGCCAAGGGGCATGGGGACAGGGGAGCACAGATACGCAGTATTTT | CASSQGAWGQGSTDTQYF
- | - | TRBJ2-1 | 14 | TRBV29-1 | TGCAGCTTCGGGGGGGACAGGGCCTACAATGAGCAGTTCTTC | CSFGGDRAYNEQFF
once | TRBD1 | TRBJ1-3 | 17 | TRBV9 | TGTGCCAGCAGCGTAGCTACAGGACAGGACTCTGGAAACACCATATATTTT | CASSVATGQDSGNTIYF
- | TRBD1 | TRBJ1-3 | 16 | TRBV6-6 | TGTGCCAGCAGAGCACCCGGGACAGGGGATGGAAACACCATATATTTT | CASRAPGTGDGNTIYF
- | - | TRBJ1-1 | 14 | TRBV2 | TGTGCCAGCAACCTTACTCCCCCGGGCACTGAAGCTTTCTTT | CASNLTPPGTEAFF
- | - | TRBJ2-1 | 13 | TRBV9 | TGTGCCAGCAGCGCTTTTAATTACAATGAGCAGTTCTTC | CASSAFNYNEQFF
- | TRBD1 | TRBJ1-1 | 19 | TRBV7-9 | TGTGCCAGCAGCTCAACGAGGGCTGACAGGGGGCCTTTGAACACTGAAGCTTTCTTT | CASSSTRADRGPLNTEAFF
- | TRBD2 | TRBJ2-5 | 15 | TRBV5-1 | TGCGCCAGCAGCTTTGGGACTAGCGGAGAAGAGACCCAGTACTTC | CASSFGTSGEETQYF
once | - | TRBJ2-7 | 14 | TRBV18 | TGTGCCAGCTCACCACCTGAGGGTAGCTACGAGCAGTACTTC | CASSPPEGSYEQYF
- | TRBD2 | TRBJ2-5 | 14 | TRBV11-3 | TGTGCCAGCTCCCCCGCGGGGGGCCGGGAGACCCAGTACTTC | CASSPAGGRETQYF
- | TRBD1 | TRBJ1-6 | 15 | TRBV18 | TGTGCCAGCTCACCACAAGGGACAGGGGCCGAACCCCTCCACTTT | CASSPQGTGAEPLHF
- | - | TRBJ2-7 | 11 | TRBV6-1 | TGTGCCAGCAGTCGGGGAGTTGAGCAGTACTTC | CASSRGVEQYF
- | - | TRBJ2-2 | 16 | TRBV4-1 | TGCGCCAGCAGCCAAGACGAGACTAGACGGACCGGGGAGCTGTTTTTT | CASSQDETRRTGELFF
few | TRBD1 | TRBJ2-2 | 16 | TRBV7-2 | TGTGCCAGCAGCTTAATGGGACAGGGGGCAGGCGGGGAGCTGTTTTTT | CASSLMGQGAGGELFF
few | TRBD1 | TRBJ1-2 | 14 | TRBV12-5 | TGTGCTAGTGGTGCCGAACAGGGGGGGGGTGGCTACACCTTC | CASGAEQGGGGYTF
- | - | TRBJ1-3 | 15 | TRBV7-8 | TGTGCCAGCAGCCCGGACAATTTCTCTGGAAACACCATATATTTT | CASSPDNFSGNTIYF
- | - | TRBJ2-2 | 13 | TRBV9 | TGTGCCAGCAGCCCCCCCATGGCCTGGGAGCTGTTTTTT | CASSPPMAWELFF
- | TRBD1 | TRBJ2-7 | 14 | TRBV5-1 | TGCGCCAGCAGCTTGGCCGACAGGGGCGGCGAGCAGTACTTC | CASSLADRGGEQYF
- | - | TRBJ1-2 | 9 | TRBV20-1 | TGCAGTGCCTACTATGGCTACACCTTC | CSAYYGYTF
- | - | TRBJ1-5 | 15 | TRBV30 | TGTGCCTGGAGTGCCAAACAGGAGTCAGATCAGCCCCAGCATTTT | CAWSAKQESDQPQHF
- | - | TRBJ1-1 | 13 | TRBV30 | TGTGCCTGGAGTCGGGGAGAGAACACTGAAGCTTTCTTT | CAWSRGENTEAFF
- | TRBD1 | TRBJ1-5 | 14 | TRBV6-6 | TGTGCCAGCGGGGGCAGGGGGAACAATCAGCCCCAGCATTTT | CASGGRGNNQPQHF
few | - | TRBJ1-1 | 13 | TRBV10-3 | TGTGCCATCAGTGGACAAATTGACACTGAAGCTTTCTTT | CAISGQIDTEAFF
- | TRBD2 | TRBJ2-3 | 16 | TRBV9 | TGTGCCAGCAGCGTCAGTAGCGGGGGCGGCCAACAGACGCAGTATTTT | CASSVSSGGGQQTQYF
- | TRBD1 | TRBJ2-7 | 15 | TRBV10-3 | TGTGCCATCAGTGCGACAGGGGATAATTCCGGCGAGCAGTACTTC | CAISATGDNSGEQYF
- | TRBD2 | TRBJ2-5 | 13 | TRBV29-1 | TGCAGCGTCGCGAGGACTAGCGGAGAGACCCAGTACTTC | CSVARTSGETQYF
- | TRBD1 | TRBJ1-5 | 13 | TRBV27 | TGTGCCAGCAGTGATAGGGGGCAGGAGCCCCAGCATTTT | CASSDRGQEPQHF
- | TRBD2 | TRBJ2-1 | 14 | TRBV5-1 | TGCGCCACCGCGACTAGCGGGAGGGCCAATGAGCAGTTCTTC | CATATSGRANEQFF
- | TRBD1 | TRBJ2-7 | 16 | TRBV18 | TGTGCCAGCTCACCACGACAGGGTACGGGTTCGGGCGAGCAGTACTTC | CASSPRQGTGSGEQYF
- | TRBD1 | TRBJ2-3 | 17 | TRBV14 | TGTGCCAGCAGCCAAGAGGTGGACAGGGGGCTGAGAGATACGCAGTATTTT | CASSQEVDRGLRDTQYF
- | TRBD1 | TRBJ1-5 | 13 | TRBV30 | TGTGCCTGGACAGGACAGGGGGATCAGCCCCAGCATTTT | CAWTGQGDQPQHF
- | TRBD1 | TRBJ1-1 | 13 | TRBV10-3 | TGTGCCATTACCGGGACAGAGAACACTGAAGCTTTCTTT | CAITGTENTEAFF
- | - | TRBJ2-2 | 17 | TRBV27 | TGTGCCAGCAGCCTCCTCGGAGAGGTGGAGTACACCGGGGAGCTGTTTTTT | CASSLLGEVEYTGELFF
- | - | TRBJ2-1 | 13 | TRBV29-1 | TGCAGCGTTGAACTAGTAAGGTACAATGAGCAGTTCTTC | CSVELVRYNEQFF
- | TRBD1 | TRBJ2-7 | 15 | TRBV7-9 | TGTGCCAGCAGCCCCCCGGGACAGGGGGCTCGGGAGCAGTACTTC | CASSPPGQGAREQYF
- | - | TRBJ2-5 | 16 | TRBV4-3 | TGCGCCAGCAGCCAAGATTGGACAGCGTCCCAAGAGACCCAGTACTTC | CASSQDWTASQETQYF
- | TRBD1 | TRBJ2-7 | 16 | TRBV7-8 | TGTGCCAGCAGCTTACTGGGACAGGGGGTATCGTACGAGCAGTACTTC | CASSLLGQGVSYEQYF